These 21 T cell receptor beta chains were sequenced from one sample in a study of blood T cell repertoires in COVID-19. The table came from immunoSEQ multiplex PCR; TCRdb's copy has only in-frame clones and leaves some out. The sample contains around 100,000 clones, approximately 88% of which appear only once. The sequencing sample was made of peripheral blood. The source is a woman aged 60-70 years with acute or convalescent COVID-19.

The chain is built from TRBV19 and TRBJ1-3; D not certain. The V end lost 5 bases, the J end lost 2 bases, and 13 bases lay between the germline ends. CDR1 and CDR2 (germline): LNHDA, SQIVND (reference sequence). There are 15 residues in the CDR3. The CDR3 sequence: CASSLGSPPGNTIYF. The CDR3, as DNA: TGTGCCAGTAGTTTGGGGAGCCCCCCTGGAAACACCATATATTTT.

As concerns this clone: Other DNA sequences in this sample translate to the same CDR3. The J gene is TRBJ2-1, the V gene TRBV19; 12 nucleotides agree with TRBD2. V dropped 6 bases and J dropped 1; count of bases not matched to a gene: 7. The CDR3 totals 17 residues. Germline CDR1 reads LNHDA; CDR2 reads SQIVND (reference sequence). CDR3 DNA: TGTGCCAGTAGCCCCGGGACTAGCGGGCCTTCCTACAATGAGCAGTTCTTC. Translating gives CASSPGTSGPSYNEQFF.

The chain uses TRBV3-1 (or the pseudogene TRBV3-2) and TRBJ2-7, with a possible D match to TRBD1 (5 bases). CDR1 LGHDT and CDR2 YNNKEL come from the germline V gene (reference sequence). The germline V and J ends were trimmed by 4 bases and 4 bases, with 8 bases remaining between them. The CDR3 length is 12 residues. The CDR3 region is CASSLAGYEQYF. The CDR3 DNA sequence: TGTGCCAGCAGCCTTGCAGGGTACGAGCAGTACTTC.

V and J are TRBV5-1 and TRBJ2-3; TRBD1 agrees at 10 bases. Per the germline V gene, CDR1 is SGHRS and CDR2 is YFSETQ. Losses at the gene ends were 4 bases for V and 3 bases for J; bases not matched to a gene: 14. CDR3 length equals 18 residues. CDR3 in DNA: TGCGCCAGCAGCGTTCGTGGGACAGGGGAAATCGAGACAGATACGCAGTATTTT. Encoded protein: CASSVRGTGEIETDTQYF.

V gene TRBV29-1 combines with J gene TRBJ2-1; 8 bases align to TRBD1. J was trimmed by 9 bases and V by 3 bases; bases with no gene match: 10. Germline V CDR1 and CDR2: SQVTM, ANQGSEA. This CDR3 has 14 amino acids. CDR3 in amino acids: CSVDRGQGSSEQFF. The CDR3 DNA sequence: TGCAGCGTTGATCGAGGACAGGGAAGCAGTGAGCAGTTCTTC.

The chain is built from TRBV5-6 and TRBJ2-1; TRBD1 aligns across 11 bases. Germline CDR1 and CDR2: SGHDT and YYEEEE. The ends lost 1 base at V and 4 bases at J; junction bases unmatched: 4. The CDR3 is 16 amino acids. The chain's CDR3 is CASSLSGTGGYNEQFF. The CDR3 DNA follows: TGTGCCAGCAGCTTGTCCGGGACAGGGGGGTACAATGAGCAGTTCTTC.

This clone showed up just once. V usage is TRBV11-1 and J usage is TRBJ1-2, with TRBD1 identical over 7 bases. CDR1 and CDR2 from the germline V gene are SGHAT and FQDESV (reference sequence). Trimming at V came to 4 bases and at J to 4 bases, leaving 6 bases not matched to a gene. This CDR3 comprises 14 residues. The CDR3 DNA reads as TGTGCCAGCAGCTCGGAACAGGGGATCTATGGCTACACCTTC. It specifies CASSSEQGIYGYTF.

Comments on this clone: Other DNA sequences in this sample translate to the same CDR3. V and J are TRBV2 and TRBJ1-5, with D unclear. Germline CDR1 is SNHLY and CDR2 is FYNNEI. This CDR3 contains 13 residues. V lost 1 base and J lost 4, with 5 bases in between. The CDR3 is CASSEGRNQPQHF. The CDR3 nucleotides are TGTGCCAGCAGTGAAGGGAGAAATCAGCCCCAGCATTTT. The whole variable domain, filled in from reference TRBV2 and TRBJ1-5, reads EPEVTQTPSHQVTQMGQEVILRCVPISNHLYFYWYRQILGQKVEFLVSFYNNEISEKSEIFDDQFSVERPDGSNFTLKIRSTKLEDSAMYFCASSEGRNQPQHFGDGTRLSIL.

J is TRBJ2-7 and V is TRBV5-4; weak D call: TRBD1 (6 bases). The germline V gene has CDR1 SGHNT and CDR2 YYREEE (reference sequence). CDR3 length: 14 amino acids. Trimming removed 2 bases from V and 3 bases from J, with 12 bases in between. The CDR3 region is CASSLGGRVYEQYF. Written as DNA, the CDR3 is TGTGCCAGCAGCTTAGGGGGAAGAGTCTACGAGCAGTACTTC.

This clone was detected ten times or more. This chain connects TRBV14 to TRBJ2-3; D is undetermined. Germline CDR1 SGHDN, CDR2 FVKESK. V lost 4 bases and J 2 bases, leaving 16 bases between the germline ends. This CDR3 region has 16 residues. Here the CDR3 DNA reads TGTGCCAGCAGCCTCCAGGCAGGATTAAACACAGATACGCAGTATTTT. It yields the protein CASSLQAGLNTDTQYF.

This clone came up once. The chain joins TRBV7-9 to TRBJ1-6; 12 bases are a match to TRBD1. The CDR3 extends over 14 amino acids. Looked up from germline, CDR1 is SEHNR and CDR2 is FQNEAQ (reference sequence). J was trimmed by 9 bases and V by 5 bases; bases with no gene match: 2. CDR3 protein: CASSKGQGASPLHF. CDR3 in DNA: TGTGCCAGCAGCAAGGGACAGGGGGCTTCACCCCTCCACTTT.

V usage is TRBV10-2 and J usage is TRBJ2-3, with TRBD2 matching 14 bases. The V gene's germline CDR1 is WSHSY and CDR2 SAAADI. The junction had 1 base not matched to a gene; V was cut back by 1 base and J by 4 bases. This CDR3 contains 16 residues. CDR3 sequence reads: CASSEWTSGRSDTQYF. Written as DNA, the CDR3 is TGCGCCAGCAGTGAGTGGACTAGCGGGAGGTCAGATACGCAGTATTTT.

This clone has only one observation. The V call is TRBV6-6, the J call TRBJ1-1; D is unclear. Germline V gene data show CDR1 as MNHNY and CDR2 as SVGAGI (reference sequence). The V gene lost 8 bases and the J gene lost 0 bases, with 13 bases spanning the gap. The CDR3 is 14 amino acids. DNA for the CDR3: TGTGCCAGCGGGCAGCCGGAAATGAACACTGAAGCTTTCTTT. It specifies CASGQPEMNTEAFF.

This clone showed up just once. The chain combines TRBV19 with TRBJ1-2; tentative D call: TRBD1 (6 bases). The CDR3 length is 11 residues. The germline V gene has CDR1 LNHDA and CDR2 SQIVND (reference sequence). The V gene lost 9 bases and the J gene lost 4 bases, with 9 bases spanning the gap. CDR3 in DNA: TGTGCCAGCATGACAGGCTATGGCTACACCTTC. Translation: CASMTGYGYTF.

This chain links TRBV5-1 with TRBJ1-1; 7 nucleotides agree with TRBD1. J gave up 2 bases and V 0 bases, and 4 bases lay outside the gene matches. This CDR3 has 15 amino acids. Germline values: CDR1 SGHRS, CDR2 YFSETQ. The CDR3 reads CASSLGPGGNTEAFF. CDR3 DNA sequence: TGCGCCAGCAGCTTGGGCCCAGGGGGAAACACTGAAGCTTTCTTT.

The J gene is TRBJ2-1, the V gene TRBV18; no clear D gene. CDR3 length equals 18 residues. V was pared by 0 bases and J by 5 bases, with 20 bases between. CDR1 is KGHSH and CDR2 is LQKENI in the germline V gene. Here the CDR3 reads CASSPPSIFGAEHNEQFF. The DNA for the CDR3 is TGTGCCAGCTCACCACCCTCGATTTTTGGCGCGGAGCACAATGAGCAGTTCTTC.

This chain joins TRBV27 and TRBJ2-2; the D gene is possibly TRBD1 (5 bases). Trimming cost V 3 bases and J 0 bases, with 14 bases left between them. CDR3 size: 17 residues. Germline-derived CDR1 and CDR2 are MNHEY and SMNVEV (reference sequence). The DNA for the CDR3 is TGTGCCAGCAGTTTCTCCGACAGCCAATCGAACACCGGGGAGCTGTTTTTT. It encodes CASSFSDSQSNTGELFF.

This clone occurred a few times. The chain recombines TRBV4-2 with TRBJ1-1; a weak D match, TRBD1 (6 bases). Trimming took 0 bases from V and 3 from J, leaving 11 bases between them. CDR1 and CDR2 from the germline V gene are LGHNA and YNFKEQ. This CDR3 comprises 15 residues. In DNA, the CDR3 is TGTGCCAGCAGCCAAGATACAGGGAGGGACACTGAAGCTTTCTTT. It is translated as CASSQDTGRDTEAFF.

The V gene is TRBV7-9, the J gene TRBJ1-1, with D hard to call. The CDR3 runs to 13 residues. Between the trimmed V and J ends, which lost 5 bases and 9 bases, there was a span of 16 bases. Germline V CDR1 and CDR2: SEHNR, FQNEAQ (reference sequence). The CDR3 sequence: CASSPRSAAQAFF. The CDR3 DNA is TGTGCCAGCAGCCCCAGGTCCGCCGCTCAAGCTTTCTTT.

The chain links TRBV10-3 to TRBJ1-1, with a tentative D call TRBD1 (5 bases). Deletions cut 8 bases from V and 5 bases from J, with 12 bases between. Germline CDR1 and CDR2: ENHRY and SYGVKD. This CDR3 region has 12 residues. The CDR3 DNA sequence: TGTGCCATCCGAACAGGTCGGACTGAAGCTTTCTTT. This sequence encodes CAIRTGRTEAFF.

V and J are TRBV6-5 and TRBJ1-2; D is possibly TRBD1 (6 bases). This CDR3 region has 13 residues. Germline V gene sequence: CDR1 MNHEY, CDR2 SVGAGI. The ends were cut back, 7 bases at V and 6 bases at J, with 15 bases in the middle. The CDR3 sequence: CASTPTGQNGYTF. The CDR3 bases are TGTGCCAGCACCCCCACAGGGCAGAATGGCTACACCTTC.